These 16 T cell receptor beta chains were all obtained from the same sample, sequenced in a study of blood T cell repertoires in COVID-19. Some clones are missing from TCRdb's copy, which holds only in-frame ones; the method was immunoSEQ multiplex PCR. The sample consists of 110,000 to 150,000 clones, 88% of them appearing once. Material: peripheral blood. Source of these receptors: a man aged 45-65 years with active or convalescent COVID-19.

This chain uses TRBV10-3 with TRBJ2-3; 7 bases are a match to TRBD1. Germline CDR1 and CDR2: ENHRY and SYGVKD. The ends lost 4 bases at V and 1 base at J; junction bases unmatched: 2. CDR3 length: 14 amino acids. The CDR3 reads CAISGQGGTDTQYF. Here the CDR3 DNA reads TGTGCCATCAGTGGACAGGGCGGCACAGATACGCAGTATTTT.

V and J are TRBV27 and TRBJ2-7; TRBD1 matches 11 bases. CDR1 and CDR2 (germline): MNHEY, SMNVEV (reference sequence). Trimming at V came to 5 bases and at J to 5 bases, leaving 5 bases not matched to a gene. The CDR3 length is 14 residues. The CDR3 coding sequence is TGTGCCAGCAGTCCCCGGACAGGGGGCAACGAGCAGTACTTC. It encodes CASSPRTGGNEQYF.

This rearrangement joins TRBV6-1 to TRBJ2-7; TRBD2 aligns across 8 bases. V lost 9 bases to trimming and J lost 3 bases; unmatched junction nucleotides: 7. The germline V gene has CDR1 MNHNS and CDR2 SASEGT. The CDR3 totals 13 residues. The CDR3 protein is CASGEGTSYEQYF. DNA of the CDR3: TGTGCCAGTGGGGAAGGGACTAGCTACGAGCAGTACTTC.

The V gene is TRBV2, the J gene TRBJ2-1; TRBD2 matches 13 bases. Unmatched junction bases numbered 9, after V lost 6 bases and J lost 16 bases. The CDR3 length is 13 residues. Germline CDR1 reads SNHLY; CDR2 reads FYNNEI. The CDR3 loop is CASSGLAGAGKFF. As DNA, the CDR3 is TGTGCCAGCAGCGGACTAGCGGGAGCGGGGAAATTCTTC.

CDR3 in DNA: TGCAGTGCTGGACAGGGGGATGGCTACACCTTC. Its protein product is CSAGQGDGYTF. The chain joins TRBV20-1 to TRBJ1-2, with TRBD1 identical over 10 bases. CDR1 is DFQATT and CDR2 is SNEGSKA in the germline V gene (reference sequence). There are 11 residues in the CDR3. With 5 bases clipped from V and 6 bases from J, the junction kept 0 bases outside the gene matches.

This chain joins TRBV27 and TRBJ2-3, with D unresolved. With 3 bases removed from V and 5 bases from J, the gap between germline ends came to 12 bases. CDR3 length: 14 residues. The germline CDR1 and CDR2 sequences are MNHEY and SMNVEV (reference sequence). The DNA for the CDR3 is TGTGCCAGCAGTTTGGTTCGCTACCAAGATACGCAGTATTTT. The encoded protein is CASSLVRYQDTQYF.

In its sample, this clone was seen once. This sequence joins TRBV28 and TRBJ2-3; a weak D match, TRBD1 (6 bases). V lost 5 bases and J 4 bases, leaving 16 bases between the germline ends. The CDR3 covers 15 residues. Germline CDR1 and CDR2: MDHEN and SYDVKM. CDR3 in amino acids: CASSGGQRSADTQYF. Here the CDR3 DNA reads TGTGCCAGCAGTGGTGGACAGCGTTCCGCAGATACGCAGTATTTT.

This chain connects TRBV9 to TRBJ2-3; D may be TRBD2 (6 bases). Germline V gives CDR1 SGDLS, CDR2 YYNGEE. The CDR3 runs 16 residues. V was trimmed by 3 bases and J by 1 base, leaving 15 bases between them. DNA for the CDR3: TGTGCCAGCAGCGCCCTGGCGGGGTTCGGCACAGATACGCAGTATTTT. This encodes CASSALAGFGTDTQYF.

CDR3 sequence: CASSFVRGRSGELFF. For the CDR3, the DNA is TGTGCCAGCAGTTTTGTCAGGGGGCGATCCGGGGAGCTGTTTTTT. V is TRBV28 and J is TRBJ2-2, with 8 bases aligning to TRBD1. V lost 3 bases and J lost 6; bases outside the gene matches: 6. The CDR3 is made up of 15 amino acids. Germline CDR1 is MDHEN and CDR2 is SYDVKM.

The V call is TRBV6-6, the J call TRBJ1-5; 8 nucleotides agree with TRBD1. This CDR3 spans 14 amino acids. CDR1 and CDR2 from the germline V gene are MNHNY and SVGAGI (reference sequence). V shed 4 bases and J 7 bases; nucleotides not matched to a gene: 6. CDR3 in DNA: TGTGCCAGCAGTTCGCAGGGGGCCGGACAGCCCCAGCATTTT. As protein: CASSSQGAGQPQHF.

This chain connects TRBV27 to TRBJ1-2, with D possibly being TRBD1 (5 bases). Trimming left V 6 bases short and J 8 bases short, with 16 bases between. Germline lookup yields CDR1 MNHEY and CDR2 SMNVEV (reference sequence). CDR3 length equals 13 residues. CDR3 loop: CASSGQGWGGYTF. The CDR3 DNA follows: TGTGCCAGCAGCGGGCAGGGCTGGGGCGGCTACACCTTC.

V usage is TRBV21-1 and J usage is TRBJ2-1; no DNA check was done on the table's D call, TRBD2. TRBV21-1 is recorded as a pseudogene. The length of the CDR3 is 14 residues. The CDR3 DNA follows: TGTGCCAGCGGTGTGGTAGCGGGAGACAATGAGCAGTTCTTC. As protein: CASGVVAGDNEQFF.

The chain combines TRBV11-3 with TRBJ2-1; 9 bases fit TRBD2. J gave up 8 bases and V 1 base, and 9 bases lay outside the gene matches. This CDR3 has 16 amino acids. Germline CDR1 is SGHNT and CDR2 is YENEEA. CDR3 protein: CASSLGATSGFDEQFF. The CDR3 coding sequence is TGTGCCAGCAGCTTAGGTGCGACTAGCGGATTCGATGAGCAGTTCTTC.

The V and J genes are TRBV19 and TRBJ2-7; the D gene is possibly TRBD2 (6 bases). Per germline, CDR1 LNHDA and CDR2 SQIVND (reference sequence). This CDR3 region has 15 residues. The V gene lost 3 bases and the J gene lost 0 bases, with 12 bases spanning the gap. CDR3 region: CASSIRWGDSYEQYF. The DNA for the CDR3 is TGTGCCAGTAGTATTAGGTGGGGGGACTCCTACGAGCAGTACTTC.

The chain recombines TRBV11-2 with TRBJ2-7; 11 nucleotides line up with TRBD2. Trimming removed 6 bases from V and 2 bases from J; junction bases left unmatched: 6. Germline CDR1 and CDR2: SGHAT and FQNNGV. This CDR3 contains 15 residues. CDR3 in DNA: TGTGCCAGCAGTCCACAGACTAGCGGGACCTACGAGCAGTACTTC. It encodes CASSPQTSGTYEQYF.

The chain carries TRBV7-3 and TRBJ2-5; 12 bases are shared with TRBD1. CDR1 is SGHTA, CDR2 FQGTGA, per germline. This CDR3 is 15 amino acids long. With 4 bases clipped from V and 5 bases from J, the junction kept 5 bases outside the gene matches. The DNA of the CDR3 is TGTGCCAGCAGCTCCGGGACAGGGGGCGTTGAGACCCAGTACTTC. Amino acid sequence: CASSSGTGGVETQYF.